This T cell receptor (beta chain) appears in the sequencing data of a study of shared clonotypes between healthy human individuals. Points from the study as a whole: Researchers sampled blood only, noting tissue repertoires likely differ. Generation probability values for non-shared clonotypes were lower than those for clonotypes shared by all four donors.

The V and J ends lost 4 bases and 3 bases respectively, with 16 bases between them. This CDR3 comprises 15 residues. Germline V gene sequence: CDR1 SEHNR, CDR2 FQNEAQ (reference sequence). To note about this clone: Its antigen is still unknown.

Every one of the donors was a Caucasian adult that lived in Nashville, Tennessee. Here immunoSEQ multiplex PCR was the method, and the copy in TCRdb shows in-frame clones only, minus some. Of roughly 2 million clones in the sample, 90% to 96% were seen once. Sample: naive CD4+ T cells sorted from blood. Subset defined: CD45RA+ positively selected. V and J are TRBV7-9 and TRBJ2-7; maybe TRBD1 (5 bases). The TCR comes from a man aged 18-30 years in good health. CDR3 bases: TGTGCCAGCAGCTCCTATCAGGGCCCCAACTACGAGCAGTACTTC. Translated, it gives CASSSYQGPNYEQYF.